The clone carrying this TCR beta chain was seen at least ten times. The antigen is not known. Authors' data handling: There were a median of around 100,000 TCRs per sample, with a range from roughly 20,000 to 700,000. A single record per CDR3 protein comes from TCRdb applying MiXCR to the RACE reads. These V and J calls rely on TCRdb rather than the paper's analysis. The sample includes some 79,000 distinct CDR3 sequences, roughly a tenth seen only once; the top ten take about 3.5%. CDR3 length: 16 amino acids. Germline CDR1 is SQVTM and CDR2 is ANQGSEA. Trimming shortened V by 7 bases and J by 3 bases, and 21 bases separated the two germline ends. The data derive from a study of human T cells and chemical hapten exposure. Whole-study context: The study enrolled mostly female patients with alopecia areata, totalis or universalis.

Study-wide results and limits: High-frequency TCRs, those above 1 in 1000, stayed the same after DPC sensitization. Expanded TCRs made up significantly more big CDR3 similarity clusters than controls did.

Stated time point: patch test 3, about 24 weeks after DPC sensitization. The treatment denotes: therapeutic diphenylcyclopropenone sensitization with weekly scalp DPC. The sequencing used whole blood, collected in connection with sensitization to the hapten diphenylcyclopropenone (DPC). The chain couples TRBV29-1 to TRBJ2-2; perhaps TRBD2 as D (6 bases). This TCR came from a woman aged 45 to 65 with alopecia areata. Some clones in this sample may be carry-over from other donors' samples. CDR3 DNA sequence: TGCAGCGCCTCAGGGACTTCGGCCCGGGACACCGGGGAGCTGTTTTTT. This codes for CSASGTSARDTGELFF.